This is a list of T cell receptor beta chains from one sample in a study of blood T cell repertoires in COVID-19. The data were produced by immunoSEQ multiplex PCR, yet TCRdb's version contains in-frame clones alone and is incomplete. The profile shows around 190,000 clones, roughly 85% of them singletons. Sequences were obtained from peripheral blood. Receptors originate from a man aged 45-60 years with active or convalescent COVID-19. The CDR3 runs from the conserved cysteine through the conserved F or W. Size is stated for part of the rows, as once, few or many counts, or as a class when the clone is expanded.

V	size	J	CDR3
TRBV30	.	TRBJ2-3	CAWTRGRGTTDTQYF
TRBV25-1	.	TRBJ1-5	CASSESGRGSQPQHF
TRBV13	.	TRBJ1-3	CASSLGDRSGNTIYF
TRBV6-2/TRBV6-3	.	TRBJ2-7	CASSHNKGQSNEQYF
TRBV5-1	.	TRBJ2-1	CASSFSGTGGNEQFF
TRBV27	.	TRBJ2-4	CASHGGGLAGPAKNIQYF
TRBV4-2	few	TRBJ2-7	CASSQEIWPSYEQYF
TRBV7-3	.	TRBJ2-1	CASSLTGATIEQFF
TRBV14	.	TRBJ2-7	CASSQGTGITYEQYF
TRBV19	.	TRBJ1-5	CASSAYVRIGNQPQHF
TRBV6-6	.	TRBJ2-2	CASRGTGGNTGELFF
TRBV15	.	TRBJ2-5	CATSRRGGLGPQETQYF
TRBV10-3	.	TRBJ1-1	CAISESGWGRGNTEAFF
TRBV7-7	.	TRBJ1-4	CASSRDCPATNEKLFF
TRBV19	.	TRBJ2-2	CASSIPQTSEGELFF
TRBV20-1	.	TRBJ2-3	CSARRTDTQYF
TRBV3-1/TRBV3-2	.	TRBJ2-5	CASSRPTSGGETQYF
TRBV3-1/TRBV3-2	once	TRBJ2-1	CASSQEIRGNEQFF
TRBV27	.	TRBJ1-2	CASSYGQGRFVDGYTF
TRBV19	.	TRBJ2-7	CASSGRATGEQYF
TRBV7-6	once	TRBJ1-5	CASSLEGQGSNQPQHF
TRBV19	.	TRBJ1-1	CASSIEGGRNTEAFF
TRBV7-2	.	TRBJ2-7	CASSLQAGGFNEQYF
TRBV12-3/TRBV12-4	.	TRBJ1-5	CASRTASNQPQHF
TRBV24-1	.	TRBJ2-1	CATSDSGTSGSYNEQFF
TRBV28	.	TRBJ2-7	CASSLYRAYEQYF
TRBV6-2/TRBV6-3	.	TRBJ2-7	CASSYSMALAGGDEQYF
TRBV11-2	.	TRBJ2-3	CASSLGALSGGPADTQYF
TRBV5-6	.	TRBJ2-4	CASSLRTLAKNIQYF
TRBV14	.	TRBJ1-1	CASSPDRGSEAFF
TRBV6-5	.	TRBJ2-7	CASSTGSSPAYEQYF
TRBV2	.	TRBJ2-7	CASSGGGFVRQYF
TRBV30	.	TRBJ1-5	CAWDRGDQPQHF
TRBV30	.	TRBJ2-3	CAWSGGGARTDTQYF
TRBV19	.	TRBJ2-5	CASSPSTSGALQETQYF
TRBV28	.	TRBJ2-7	CASSIGGASSYEQYF
TRBV3-1/TRBV3-2	.	TRBJ1-2	CASSQGAGGGYTF
TRBV7-9	.	TRBJ2-1	CASSLAGGPYNEQFF
TRBV14	.	TRBJ2-5	CASSPRAGKETQYF
TRBV19	.	TRBJ2-1	CASSSSPQGYNEQFF
TRBV30	.	TRBJ2-7	CAWSRDRGYEQYF
TRBV5-4	.	TRBJ1-4	CASSLWGDEKLFF
TRBV11-3	.	TRBJ1-3	CASSLGGSGNTIYF
TRBV28	.	TRBJ2-5	CASSFRGSLPEQETQYF
TRBV7-3	.	TRBJ1-4	CASSLPSHGSGHNEKLFF
TRBV5-5	.	TRBJ1-1	CASSPGTGNTEAFF
TRBV18	.	TRBJ2-1	CASSLGRNNEQFF
TRBV10-3	once	TRBJ1-5	CAIRGGDQPQHF
TRBV4-2	.	TRBJ2-1	CASSQDGRGEQFF
TRBV18	.	TRBJ2-1	CASSTDQGAREQFF